This TCR beta chain originates from a study of T cells in Graves' hyperthyroidism and ophthalmopathy. Overall study: Blood was drawn when the patient was first diagnosed and still untreated. Overall study results and limits: Most clonotypes expanded in thyroid above 0.001 were likewise present in blood.

Among the patients, aged 18 to 65, hyperthyroidism was newly diagnosed and had lasted under 2 months. The PBMCs had their origin in approximately 10 ml of fresh peripheral blood. This clonotype was recorded many times. The antigen is not known. Germline V gene sequence: CDR1 PRHDT, CDR2 FYEKMQ (reference sequence). V was trimmed by 4 bases and J by 2 bases, leaving 12 bases between them. The CDR3 extends over 15 amino acids. Amplification targeted TCR beta CDR3 regions from RNA transcripts. A set of HTBI primers served as the primers for a first-round RT-PCR of the TCR CDR3. TCRdb fed the multiplex PCR reads into MiXCR, producing one record per CDR3 protein. The sample includes around 700,000 distinct CDR3 sequences, roughly a third of them seen just once.

This sequence was found in a middle-aged woman with Graves' hyperthyroidism. The chain is built from TRBV13 and TRBJ1-5; TRBD1 is a possible D gene (5 bases). What was sequenced was blood. CDR3 sequence (DNA): TGTGCCAGCAGCTACAGGACTCGTGGCAATCAGCCCCAGCATTTT. Encoded protein: CASSYRTRGNQPQHF.